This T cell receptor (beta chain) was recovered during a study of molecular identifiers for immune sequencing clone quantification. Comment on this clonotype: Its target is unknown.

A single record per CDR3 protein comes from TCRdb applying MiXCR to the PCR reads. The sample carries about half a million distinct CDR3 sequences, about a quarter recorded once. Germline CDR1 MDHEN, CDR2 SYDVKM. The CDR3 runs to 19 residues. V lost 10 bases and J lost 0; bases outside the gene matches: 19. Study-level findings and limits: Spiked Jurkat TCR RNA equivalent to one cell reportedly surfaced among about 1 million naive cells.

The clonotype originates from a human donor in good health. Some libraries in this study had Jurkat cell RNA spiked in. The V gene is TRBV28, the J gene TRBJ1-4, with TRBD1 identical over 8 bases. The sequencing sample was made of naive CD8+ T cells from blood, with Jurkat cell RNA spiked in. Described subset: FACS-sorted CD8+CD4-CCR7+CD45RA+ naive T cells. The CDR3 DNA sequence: TGTGCCATAGGGGGCCAGGGGGCAAATTTAGATCCAACTAATGAAAAACTGTTTTTT. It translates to CAIGGQGANLDPTNEKLFF.